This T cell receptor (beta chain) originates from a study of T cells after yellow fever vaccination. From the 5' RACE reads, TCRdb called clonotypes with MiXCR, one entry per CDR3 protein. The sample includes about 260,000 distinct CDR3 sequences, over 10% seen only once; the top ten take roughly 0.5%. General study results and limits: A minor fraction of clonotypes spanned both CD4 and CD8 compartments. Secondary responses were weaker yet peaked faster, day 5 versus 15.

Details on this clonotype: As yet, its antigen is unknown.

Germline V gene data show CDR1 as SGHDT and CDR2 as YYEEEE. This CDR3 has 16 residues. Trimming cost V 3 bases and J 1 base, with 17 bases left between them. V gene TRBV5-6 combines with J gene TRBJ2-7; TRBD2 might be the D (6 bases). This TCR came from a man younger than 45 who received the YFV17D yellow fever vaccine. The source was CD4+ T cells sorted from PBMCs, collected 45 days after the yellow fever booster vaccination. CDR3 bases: TGTGCCAGCAGCTCCCCCATCGGAGGGCCTTCCTACGAGCAGTACTTC. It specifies CASSSPIGGPSYEQYF.